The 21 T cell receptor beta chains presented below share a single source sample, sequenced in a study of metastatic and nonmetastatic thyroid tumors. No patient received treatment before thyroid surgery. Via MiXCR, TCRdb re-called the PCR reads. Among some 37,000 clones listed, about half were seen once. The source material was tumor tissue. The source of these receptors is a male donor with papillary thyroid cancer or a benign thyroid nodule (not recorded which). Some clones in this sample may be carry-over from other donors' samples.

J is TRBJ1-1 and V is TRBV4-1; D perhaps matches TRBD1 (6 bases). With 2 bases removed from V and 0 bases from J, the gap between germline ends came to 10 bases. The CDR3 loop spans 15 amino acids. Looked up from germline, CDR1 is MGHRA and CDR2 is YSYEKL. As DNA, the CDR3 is TGCGCCAGCAGCCAACCGGGACAATTGAACACTGAAGCTTTCTTT. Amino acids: CASSQPGQLNTEAFF.

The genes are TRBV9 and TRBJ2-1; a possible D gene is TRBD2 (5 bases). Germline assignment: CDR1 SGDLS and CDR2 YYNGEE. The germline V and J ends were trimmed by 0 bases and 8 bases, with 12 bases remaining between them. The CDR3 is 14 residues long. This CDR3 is CASSVAGSRDEQFF. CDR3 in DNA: TGTGCCAGCAGCGTAGCGGGATCAAGGGATGAGCAGTTCTTC.

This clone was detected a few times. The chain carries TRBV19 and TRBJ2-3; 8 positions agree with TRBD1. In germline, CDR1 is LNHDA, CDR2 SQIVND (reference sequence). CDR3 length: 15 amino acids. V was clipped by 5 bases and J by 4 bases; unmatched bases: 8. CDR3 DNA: TGTGCCAGTAGTTCCAGGGGGCAAGTTTCAGATACGCAGTATTTT. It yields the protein CASSSRGQVSDTQYF.

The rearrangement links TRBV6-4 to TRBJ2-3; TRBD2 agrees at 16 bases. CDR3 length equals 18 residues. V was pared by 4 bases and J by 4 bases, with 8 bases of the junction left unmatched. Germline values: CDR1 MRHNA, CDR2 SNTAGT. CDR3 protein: CASSGLPGLAGGSDTQYF. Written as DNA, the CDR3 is TGTGCCAGCAGTGGACTGCCGGGACTAGCGGGAGGGTCAGATACGCAGTATTTT.

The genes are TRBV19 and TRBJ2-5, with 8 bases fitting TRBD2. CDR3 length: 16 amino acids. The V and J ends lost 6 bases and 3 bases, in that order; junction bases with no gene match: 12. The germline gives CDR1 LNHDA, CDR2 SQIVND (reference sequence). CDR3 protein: CASSPLRGAGEETQYF. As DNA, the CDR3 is TGTGCCAGTAGCCCCCTCCGGGGAGCGGGAGAAGAGACCCAGTACTTC.

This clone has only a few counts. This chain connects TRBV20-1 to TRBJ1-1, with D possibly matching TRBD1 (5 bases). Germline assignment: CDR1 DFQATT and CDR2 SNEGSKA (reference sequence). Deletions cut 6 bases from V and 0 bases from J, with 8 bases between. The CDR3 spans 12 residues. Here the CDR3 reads CSAPQVNTEAFF. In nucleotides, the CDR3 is TGCAGTGCACCACAGGTGAACACTGAAGCTTTCTTT.

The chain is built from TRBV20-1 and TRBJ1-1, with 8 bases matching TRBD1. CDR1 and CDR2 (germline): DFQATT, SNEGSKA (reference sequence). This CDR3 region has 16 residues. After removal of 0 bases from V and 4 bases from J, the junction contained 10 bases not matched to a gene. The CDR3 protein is CSAREFGTGDSTEAFF. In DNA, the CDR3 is TGCAGTGCTAGAGAGTTCGGGACAGGTGATTCCACTGAAGCTTTCTTT.

This chain's CDR3 is CASSQGTKGDTQYF. For the CDR3, the DNA is TGTGCCAGCAGCCAAGGGACCAAGGGGGATACGCAGTATTTT. V is TRBV4-2 and J is TRBJ2-3, with a weak D call TRBD1 (5 bases). V was trimmed by 1 base and J by 6 bases, leaving 11 bases between them. The germline CDR1 and CDR2 sequences are LGHNA and YNFKEQ. The length of the CDR3 is 14 residues.

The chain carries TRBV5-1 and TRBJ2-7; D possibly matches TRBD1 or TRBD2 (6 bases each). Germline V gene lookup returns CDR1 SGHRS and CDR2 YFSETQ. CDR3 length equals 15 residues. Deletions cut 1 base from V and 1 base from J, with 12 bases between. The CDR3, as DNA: TGCGCCAGCAGCTTGAGGGGGGCTGGGTCCTACGAGCAGTACTTC. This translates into CASSLRGAGSYEQYF.

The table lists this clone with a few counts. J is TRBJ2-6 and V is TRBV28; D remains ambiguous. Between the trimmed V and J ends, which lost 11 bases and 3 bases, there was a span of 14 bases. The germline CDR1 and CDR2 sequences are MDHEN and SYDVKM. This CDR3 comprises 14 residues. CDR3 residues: CAVHGESGANVLTF. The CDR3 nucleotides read TGTGCCGTCCATGGGGAAAGTGGGGCCAACGTCCTGACTTTC.

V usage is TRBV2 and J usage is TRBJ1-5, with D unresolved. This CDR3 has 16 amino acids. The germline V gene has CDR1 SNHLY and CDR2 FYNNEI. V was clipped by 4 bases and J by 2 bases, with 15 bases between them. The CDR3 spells CASSVEDGRRNQPQHF. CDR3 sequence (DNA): TGTGCCAGCAGTGTAGAAGATGGCCGCCGCAATCAGCCCCAGCATTTT.

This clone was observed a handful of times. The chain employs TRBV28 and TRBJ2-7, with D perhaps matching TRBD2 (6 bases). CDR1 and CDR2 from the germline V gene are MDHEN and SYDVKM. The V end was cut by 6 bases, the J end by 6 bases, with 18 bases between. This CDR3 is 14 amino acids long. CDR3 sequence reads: CASSIGGEAGEQYF. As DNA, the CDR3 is TGTGCCAGCAGCATCGGCGGGGAGGCGGGCGAGCAGTACTTC.

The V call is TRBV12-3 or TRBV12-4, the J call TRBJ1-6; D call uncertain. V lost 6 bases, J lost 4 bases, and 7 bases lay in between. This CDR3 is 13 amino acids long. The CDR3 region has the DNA TGTGCCAGCAGCGCGGGATATAATTCACCCCTCCACTTT. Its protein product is CASSAGYNSPLHF.

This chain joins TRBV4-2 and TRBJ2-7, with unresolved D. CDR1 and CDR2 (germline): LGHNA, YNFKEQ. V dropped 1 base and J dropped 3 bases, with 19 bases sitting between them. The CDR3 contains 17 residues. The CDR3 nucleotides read TGTGCCAGCAGCCAAGTAGAAATGGTCGGATCAAACTACGAGCAGTACTTC. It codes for CASSQVEMVGSNYEQYF.

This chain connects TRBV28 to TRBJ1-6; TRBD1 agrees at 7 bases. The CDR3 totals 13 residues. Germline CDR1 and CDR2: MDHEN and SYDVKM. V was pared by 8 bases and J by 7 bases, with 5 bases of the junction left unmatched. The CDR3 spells CASLQGTNSPLHF. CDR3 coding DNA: TGTGCCAGCTTACAGGGGACCAATTCACCCCTCCACTTT. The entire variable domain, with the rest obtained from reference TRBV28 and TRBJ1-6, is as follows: DVKVTQSSRYLVKRTGEKVFLECVQDMDHENMFWYRQDPGLGLRLIYFSYDVKMKEKGDIPEGYSVSREKKERFSLILESASTNQTSMYLCASLQGTNSPLHFGNGTRLTVT.

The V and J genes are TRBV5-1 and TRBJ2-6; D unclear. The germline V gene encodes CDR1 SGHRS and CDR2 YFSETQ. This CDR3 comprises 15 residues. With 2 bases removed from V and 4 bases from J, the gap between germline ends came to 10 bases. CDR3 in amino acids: CASSFEPGGANVLTF. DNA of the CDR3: TGCGCCAGCAGCTTTGAGCCCGGAGGGGCCAACGTCCTGACTTTC. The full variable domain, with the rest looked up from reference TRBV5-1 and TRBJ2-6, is KAGVTQTPRYLIKTRGQQVTLSCSPISGHRSVSWYQQTPGQGLQFLFEYFSETQRNKGNFPGRFSGRQFSNSRSEMNVSTLELGDSALYLCASSFEPGGANVLTFGAGSRLTVL.

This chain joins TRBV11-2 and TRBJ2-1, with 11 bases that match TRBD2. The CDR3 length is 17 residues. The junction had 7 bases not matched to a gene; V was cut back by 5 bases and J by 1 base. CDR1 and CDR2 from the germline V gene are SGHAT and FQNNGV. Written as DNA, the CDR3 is TGTGCCAGCAGCAACCCATTAGCGGGAGGGTCCTACAATGAGCAGTTCTTC. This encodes CASSNPLAGGSYNEQFF.

CDR3 coding DNA: TGTGCCAGCAGTTCTTCCTGGGGAGCCTCCTACGAGCAGTACTTC. Protein sequence: CASSSSWGASYEQYF. The chain couples TRBV6-5 to TRBJ2-7, with D possibly matching TRBD2 (5 bases). Trimming cost V 4 bases and J 0 bases, with 13 bases left between them. The germline CDR1 and CDR2 sequences are MNHEY and SVGAGI. CDR3 length: 15 amino acids.

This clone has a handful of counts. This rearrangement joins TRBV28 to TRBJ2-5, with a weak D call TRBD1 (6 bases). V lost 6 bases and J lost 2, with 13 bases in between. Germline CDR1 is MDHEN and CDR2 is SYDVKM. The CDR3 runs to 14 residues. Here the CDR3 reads CASRAVGAQETQYF. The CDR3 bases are TGTGCCAGCAGGGCCGTGGGGGCACAAGAGACCCAGTACTTC.

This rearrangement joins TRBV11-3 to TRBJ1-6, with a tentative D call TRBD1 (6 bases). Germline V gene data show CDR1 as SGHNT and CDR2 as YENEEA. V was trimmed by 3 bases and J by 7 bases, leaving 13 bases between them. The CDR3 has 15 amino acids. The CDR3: CASSFYGTSNSPLHF. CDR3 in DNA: TGTGCCAGCAGCTTTTATGGGACATCAAATTCACCCCTCCACTTT.

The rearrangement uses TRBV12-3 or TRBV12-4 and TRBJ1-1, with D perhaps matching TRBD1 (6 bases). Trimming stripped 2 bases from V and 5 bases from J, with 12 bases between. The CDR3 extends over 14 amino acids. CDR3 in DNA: TGTGCCAGCAGTTTAAGGACAGTAGGGACTGAAGCTTTCTTT. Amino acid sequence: CASSLRTVGTEAFF.